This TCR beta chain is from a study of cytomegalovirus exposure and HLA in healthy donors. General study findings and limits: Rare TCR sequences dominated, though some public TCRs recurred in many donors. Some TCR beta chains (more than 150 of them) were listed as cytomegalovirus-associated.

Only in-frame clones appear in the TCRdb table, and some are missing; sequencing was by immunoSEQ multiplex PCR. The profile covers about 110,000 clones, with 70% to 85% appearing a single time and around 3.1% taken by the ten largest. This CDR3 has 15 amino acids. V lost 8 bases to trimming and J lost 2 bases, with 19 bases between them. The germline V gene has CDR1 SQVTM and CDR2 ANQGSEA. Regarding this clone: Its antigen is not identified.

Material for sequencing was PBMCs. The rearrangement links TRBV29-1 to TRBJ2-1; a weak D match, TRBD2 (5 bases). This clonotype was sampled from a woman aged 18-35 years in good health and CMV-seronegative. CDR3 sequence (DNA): TGCAGCTTCACCCAGTGGGGAGACCCCTACAATGAGCAGTTCTTC. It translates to CSFTQWGDPYNEQFF.